The following is a T cell receptor (beta chain) sequence with its context. This clone was observed a few times. The antigen this receptor binds is unknown. No base qualities exist here, and no much larger clone lies one base off it. The CDR3 contains 15 residues, cysteine and phenylalanine counted. Only the CDR3 DNA is retained, 45 bases long and in frame from the first base. The germline V gene encodes CDR1 MNHEY and CDR2 SVGEGT. V is trimmed back by 10 bases and J by 4 bases, and the junction contains 14 bases that no gene match accounts for. Before undergoing thyroid surgery, none of the patients had been given any kind of treatment. Patient clinical samples collected from 2012 to 2018 were retrospectively analysed using T-cell receptor beta sequencing. Libraries were built with PCR. TCRdb lists the instrument as Illumina HiSeq 4000. The TCR beta-chain CDR3 region of each patient was profiled by high-throughput sequencing. On the authors' methods: Drawing on CDR3 differences between clinicopathological groups, the researchers built a classifier meant to tell apart patients with distant-metastatic papillary thyroid cancer. The Shannon index was used to measure repertoire diversity, and the Morisita-Horn index was used to measure how similar tumor and blood repertoires were. The raw public data were reprocessed by TCRdb itself: fastp quality trimming at Q25, MiXCR clonotype calling, in-frame beta chains only. The V and J calls follow TCRdb's processing rather than the paper's. The sample table lists 26,000 or so clones, around 3.5% of them with a count of one. The top ten clones comprise about 3.3% of the sample.

The data were obtained in a study of metastatic and nonmetastatic thyroid tumors (TCRdb year 2020). Context from the whole study: Repertoires from peripheral blood and from tumor or nodule tissue samples of malignant and benign thyroid patients were compared.

General conclusions and limits of the study: TCR beta diversity was reported as significantly higher in malignant tumors than in benign nodules, in both blood and tumor samples.

This TCR came from a male donor with papillary thyroid cancer or a benign thyroid nodule (not recorded which). Some clones in this sample may be carry-over from other donors' samples. The V and J segments used are TRBV6-2 or TRBV6-3 and TRBJ2-5; 8 central nucleotides agree with TRBD2. Material for sequencing was blood. The CDR3 protein is CATSGLAGLLETQYF. The sequenced DNA: TGTGCCACTTCGGGTTTAGCGGGATTACTAGAGACCCAGTACTTC.